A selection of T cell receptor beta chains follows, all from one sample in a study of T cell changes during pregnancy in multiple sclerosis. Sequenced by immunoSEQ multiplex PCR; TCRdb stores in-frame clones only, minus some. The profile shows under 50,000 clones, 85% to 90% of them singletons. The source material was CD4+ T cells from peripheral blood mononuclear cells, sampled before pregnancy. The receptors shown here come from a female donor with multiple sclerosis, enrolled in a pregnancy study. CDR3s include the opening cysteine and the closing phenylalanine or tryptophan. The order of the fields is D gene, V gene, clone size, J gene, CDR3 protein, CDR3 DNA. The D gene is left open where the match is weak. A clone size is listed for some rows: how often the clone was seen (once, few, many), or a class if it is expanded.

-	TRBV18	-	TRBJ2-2	CASSPLGRGDTGELFF	TGTGCCAGCTCACCACTGGGGCGGGGCGACACCGGGGAGCTGTTTTTT
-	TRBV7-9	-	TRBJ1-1	CASRPTPRNTEAFF	TGTGCCAGCAGGCCAACCCCGAGGAACACTGAAGCTTTCTTT
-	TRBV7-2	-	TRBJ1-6	CASSLREPTSPLHF	TGTGCCAGCAGCTTAAGGGAGCCAACATCACCCCTCCACTTT
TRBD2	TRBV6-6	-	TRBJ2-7	CASTRAGAVVEQYF	TGTGCCAGCACTCGAGCGGGGGCGGTGGTCGAGCAGTACTTC
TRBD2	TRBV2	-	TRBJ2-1	CASKTGLAATYNEQFF	TGTGCCAGCAAGACGGGACTAGCGGCTACCTACAATGAGCAGTTCTTC
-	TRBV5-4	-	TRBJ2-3	CASRLDYTTDTQYF	TGTGCCAGCAGGTTGGACTACACCACAGATACGCAGTATTTT
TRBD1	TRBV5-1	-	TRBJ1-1	CASSRVFRDRGNEAFF	TGCGCCAGCAGCCGAGTATTCCGGGACAGGGGGAATGAAGCTTTCTTT
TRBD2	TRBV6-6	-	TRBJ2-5	CASRSTSGAKETQYF	TGTGCCAGCAGATCTACTAGCGGGGCAAAAGAGACCCAGTACTTC
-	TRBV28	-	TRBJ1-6	CASSSEQGAPLHF	TGTGCCAGCAGTTCCGAACAGGGAGCACCCCTCCACTTT
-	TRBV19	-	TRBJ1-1	CASSLDTLNTEAFF	TGTGCCAGTAGCTTGGACACCTTGAACACTGAAGCTTTCTTT
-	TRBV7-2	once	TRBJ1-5	CASSLEGDQPQHF	TGTGCCAGCAGCTTAGAAGGGGATCAGCCCCAGCATTTT
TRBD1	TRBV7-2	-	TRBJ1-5	CASSSQGGNQPQHF	TGTGCCAGCAGCTCCCAGGGGGGTAATCAGCCCCAGCATTTT
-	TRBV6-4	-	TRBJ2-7	CASTPRGEQYF	TGTGCCAGCACACCCCGAGGCGAGCAGTACTTC
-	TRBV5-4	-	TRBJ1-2	CASSWRGAMDGYTF	TGTGCCAGCAGCTGGCGGGGGGCAATGGACGGCTACACCTTC
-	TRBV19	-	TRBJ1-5	CASSIRRSQPQHF	TGTGCCAGTAGTATTAGGAGAAGTCAGCCCCAGCATTTT
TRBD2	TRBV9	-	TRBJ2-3	CASSSGGGDTQYF	TGTGCCAGCAGTTCCGGGGGGGGAGATACGCAGTATTTT
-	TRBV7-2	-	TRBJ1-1	CASSLYESGTEAFF	TGTGCCAGCAGCTTATACGAATCGGGAACTGAAGCTTTCTTT
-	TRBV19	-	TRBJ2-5	CATQGGGKRGETQYF	TGTGCCACCCAGGGGGGTGGCAAAAGGGGGGAGACCCAGTACTTC
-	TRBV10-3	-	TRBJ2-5	CAISPGPGETQYF	TGTGCCATATCGCCAGGGCCGGGAGAGACCCAGTACTTC
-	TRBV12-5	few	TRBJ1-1	CAVTGGAFF	TGTGCTGTGACAGGTGGGGCTTTCTTT
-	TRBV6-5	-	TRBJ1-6	CASSKTGNNSPLHF	TGTGCCAGCAGCAAAACAGGGAATAATTCACCCCTCCACTTT
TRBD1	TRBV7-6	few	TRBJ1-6	CASSLAGQGSLSYNSPLHF	TGTGCCAGCAGCTTAGCGGGACAGGGCTCCCTCTCCTATAATTCACCCCTCCACTTT
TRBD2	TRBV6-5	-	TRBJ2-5	CASKTSGETQYF	TGTGCCAGCAAAACTAGCGGAGAGACCCAGTACTTC
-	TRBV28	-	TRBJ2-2	CASSLYGDTGELFF	TGTGCCAGCAGTTTATACGGAGACACCGGGGAGCTGTTTTTT
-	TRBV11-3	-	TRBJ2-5	CASSLGTAPQETQYF	TGTGCCAGCAGCTTAGGGACAGCACCACAAGAGACCCAGTACTTC
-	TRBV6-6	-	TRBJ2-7	CATYVDEQYF	TGTGCCACCTATGTAGACGAGCAGTACTTC
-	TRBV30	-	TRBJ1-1	CAWSYITGNTEAFF	TGTGCCTGGAGCTACATCACGGGGAACACTGAAGCTTTCTTT
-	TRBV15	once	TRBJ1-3	CATSREPTSGNTIYF	TGTGCCACCAGCAGAGAACCGACTTCTGGAAACACCATATATTTT
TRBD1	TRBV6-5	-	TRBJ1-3	CASSRTGTGNTIYF	TGTGCCAGCAGCCGGACAGGGACTGGAAACACCATATATTTT
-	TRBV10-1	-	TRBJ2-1	CASSEPQGGTYNEQFF	TGCGCCAGCAGTGAACCCCAAGGAGGGACCTACAATGAGCAGTTCTTC
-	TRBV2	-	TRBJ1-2	CASRNGGASYGYTF	TGTGCCAGCAGGAACGGGGGGGCGAGCTATGGCTACACCTTC
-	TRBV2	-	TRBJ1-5	CASRDGLNQPQHF	TGTGCCAGCAGGGACGGACTCAATCAGCCCCAGCATTTT
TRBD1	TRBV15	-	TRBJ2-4	CATSRAGGGQYF	TGTGCCACCAGCAGAGCAGGGGGTGGGCAGTACTTC
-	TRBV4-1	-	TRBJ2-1	CASSQEGSGNPYNEQFF	TGCGCCAGCAGCCAAGAGGGGTCAGGGAATCCCTACAATGAGCAGTTCTTC
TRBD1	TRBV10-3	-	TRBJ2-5	CAISEAGTGVKETQYF	TGTGCCATCAGTGAGGCGGGGACAGGGGTGAAGGAGACCCAGTACTTC
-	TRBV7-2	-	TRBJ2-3	CASSYRTASTDTQYF	TGTGCCAGCAGCTACCGGACAGCTAGCACAGATACGCAGTATTTT
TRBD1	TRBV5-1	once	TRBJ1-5	CASRATGDGNQPQHF	TGCGCCAGCAGGGCGACAGGGGATGGCAATCAGCCCCAGCATTTT
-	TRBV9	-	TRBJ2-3	CASSATSEGGTDTQYF	TGTGCCAGCAGCGCCACCAGCGAGGGGGGCACAGATACGCAGTATTTT
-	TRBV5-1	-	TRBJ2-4	CASSTGTRTKNIQYF	TGCGCCAGCAGCACCGGGACACGGACTAAAAACATTCAGTACTTC
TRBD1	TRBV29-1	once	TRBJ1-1	CSAARDRGTEAFF	TGCAGCGCGGCCCGGGACAGGGGCACTGAAGCTTTCTTT
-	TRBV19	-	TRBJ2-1	CASSSDRLLNNEQFF	TGTGCCAGTAGTTCCGACAGGCTACTGAACAATGAGCAGTTCTTC
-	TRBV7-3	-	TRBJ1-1	CASSVQLNTEAFF	TGTGCCAGCAGCGTCCAATTGAACACTGAAGCTTTCTTT
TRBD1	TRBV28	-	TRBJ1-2	CASSLGGDRGADYGYTF	TGTGCCAGCAGTTTAGGGGGCGACAGGGGGGCGGACTATGGCTACACCTTC
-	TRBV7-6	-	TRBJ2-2	CASSFGQTGELFF	TGTGCCAGCAGCTTCGGACAAACCGGGGAGCTGTTTTTT
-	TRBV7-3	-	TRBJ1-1	CASSLTPGDSAFF	TGTGCCAGCAGCTTAACTCCAGGGGATTCAGCTTTCTTT
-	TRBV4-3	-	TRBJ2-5	CASSHRGGEETQYF	TGCGCCAGCAGCCATCGGGGTGGGGAAGAGACCCAGTACTTC
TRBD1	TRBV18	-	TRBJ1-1	CASSPRSEGDSAEAFF	TGTGCCAGCTCACCCCGAAGTGAGGGGGACAGTGCTGAAGCTTTCTTT
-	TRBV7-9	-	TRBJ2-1	CASSGAPTSNEQFF	TGTGCCAGCAGCGGGGCCCCCACTTCCAATGAGCAGTTCTTC
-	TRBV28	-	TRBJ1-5	CASSAVGRGERQPQHF	TGTGCCAGCAGCGCGGTGGGGAGGGGGGAGCGGCAGCCCCAGCATTTT
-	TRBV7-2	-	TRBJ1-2	CASSLKDIYGYTF	TGTGCCAGCAGCTTAAAAGACATCTATGGCTACACCTTC
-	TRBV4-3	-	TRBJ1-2	CASSQEHRATGGYTF	TGCGCCAGCAGCCAAGAGCACCGGGCTACAGGAGGCTACACCTTC
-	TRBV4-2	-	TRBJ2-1	CASSQGSIGHNEQFF	TGTGCCAGCAGCCAAGGATCGATTGGCCACAATGAGCAGTTCTTC
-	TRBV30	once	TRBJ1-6	CAWNLESSYNSPLHF	TGTGCCTGGAATTTGGAGAGCTCCTATAATTCACCCCTCCACTTT
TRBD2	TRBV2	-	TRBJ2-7	CASSEGLAGGSGGYEQYF	TGTGCCAGCAGTGAAGGGCTAGCGGGGGGCTCCGGTGGTTACGAGCAGTACTTC
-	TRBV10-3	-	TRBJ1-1	CAISELGPGSTEAFF	TGTGCCATCAGTGAGTTGGGCCCCGGGAGCACTGAAGCTTTCTTT
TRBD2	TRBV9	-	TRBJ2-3	CASSVEFRGRGALSTDTQYF	TGTGCCAGCAGCGTAGAGTTCCGGGGGCGGGGGGCGCTTAGCACAGATACGCAGTATTTT